The 22 T cell receptor beta chains below all came from one sample that was sequenced in a study of T cell changes during pregnancy in multiple sclerosis. Libraries were prepared by immunoSEQ multiplex PCR; TCRdb keeps only in-frame clonotypes and omits some of them. The top ten hold about 11% of the sample, which has around 34,000 clones, 90% seen once. The sequencing here drew on CD8+ T cells from peripheral blood mononuclear cells, taken before pregnancy. These receptors were obtained from a female donor with multiple sclerosis, enrolled in a pregnancy study.

This chain connects TRBV27 to TRBJ2-1; 7 bases are shared with TRBD2. The CDR3 runs 16 residues. The germline V gene encodes CDR1 MNHEY and CDR2 SMNVEV (reference sequence). The V gene end was trimmed by 5 bases and the J gene end by 0 bases; junction bases not matched to a gene: 7. CDR3 amino acids: CASSLTAGPSYNEQFF. The CDR3 region has the DNA TGTGCCAGCAGTCTTACAGCGGGACCCTCCTACAATGAGCAGTTCTTC.

The gene calls are TRBV30 and TRBJ1-2; unclear D gene. Per germline, CDR1 GTSNPN and CDR2 SVGIG (reference sequence). Trimming left V 2 bases short and J 3 bases short, with 7 bases between. CDR3 size: 12 residues. CDR3 in amino acids: CAWSRGDYGYTF. CDR3 in DNA: TGTGCCTGGAGTCGGGGAGACTATGGCTACACCTTC.

V gene TRBV7-9 combines with J gene TRBJ2-1; 10 bases line up with TRBD2. Germline CDR1 SEHNR, CDR2 FQNEAQ (reference sequence). Trimming cost V 4 bases and J 7 bases; bases outside gene matches: 10. This CDR3 contains 16 residues. The CDR3 sequence: CASSSTPSGGFNEQFF. The CDR3 DNA follows: TGTGCCAGCAGCTCCACCCCTAGCGGGGGATTTAATGAGCAGTTCTTC.

The V gene is TRBV5-1, the J gene TRBJ2-1; 12 positions match TRBD2. The CDR3 extends over 17 amino acids. Looked up from germline, CDR1 is SGHRS and CDR2 is YFSETQ. V shed 4 bases and J 8 bases; nucleotides not matched to a gene: 13. CDR3 in amino acids: CASSQTRLAGDIDEQFF. CDR3 nucleotide sequence: TGCGCCAGCAGCCAAACTCGACTAGCGGGAGACATCGATGAGCAGTTCTTC.

The rearrangement joins TRBV30 to TRBJ1-1; no clear D. V was clipped by 2 bases and J by 2 bases, with 3 bases between them. The CDR3 extends over 11 amino acids. The germline gives CDR1 GTSNPN, CDR2 SVGIG (reference sequence). DNA of the CDR3: TGTGCCTGGAGTCATAACACTGAAGCTTTCTTT. Translation gives CAWSHNTEAFF.

The rearrangement joins TRBV18 to TRBJ2-7; 7 nucleotides align to TRBD2. The CDR3 is 14 residues long. From germline, CDR1 is KGHSH and CDR2 LQKENI. The V segment lost 0 bases and the J segment 2 bases; nucleotides outside the gene matches: 1. In DNA, the CDR3 is TGTGCCAGCTCACCACCGGGAGGGGCCTACGAGCAGTACTTC. Amino acids: CASSPPGGAYEQYF.

The chain carries TRBV5-4 and TRBJ2-7; D may be TRBD2 (5 bases). There are 15 residues in the CDR3. CDR1 and CDR2 from the germline V gene are SGHNT and YYREEE (reference sequence). V lost 3 bases, J lost 7 bases, and 20 bases lay in between. CDR3 amino acids: CASSSAGPLVEEQYF. The CDR3, as DNA: TGTGCCAGCAGCTCGGCGGGCCCACTTGTGGAAGAGCAGTACTTC.

This clone was observed a few times. The chain employs TRBV27 and TRBJ1-1; 8 nucleotides match TRBD1. The trim removed 4 bases at V and 7 bases at J, leaving 2 bases unmatched. In germline, CDR1 is MNHEY, CDR2 SMNVEV (reference sequence). The CDR3 covers 12 residues. The CDR3 loop is CASSSTGGEAFF. The CDR3 region has the DNA TGTGCCAGCAGTTCAACAGGGGGTGAAGCTTTCTTT.

The chain combines TRBV25-1 with TRBJ2-7, with a tentative D call TRBD1 (5 bases). The V end was cut by 7 bases, the J end by 4 bases, with 14 bases between. The CDR3 length is 13 residues. Per germline, CDR1 MGHDK and CDR2 SYGVNS. The chain's CDR3 is CASTPRGGYEQYF. DNA for the CDR3: TGTGCCAGCACCCCAAGGGGTGGGTACGAGCAGTACTTC.

The CDR3 coding sequence is TGTGCCTGGAGTACGGGGACAGGGGGTAACCTTAACGAAAAACTGTTTTTT. Translating gives CAWSTGTGGNLNEKLFF. The gene calls are TRBV30 and TRBJ1-4; 11 bases line up with TRBD1. V trimming: 2 bases; J trimming: 8 bases; junction bases outside the gene matches: 13. The CDR3 loop spans 17 amino acids. Germline V CDR1 and CDR2: GTSNPN, SVGIG (reference sequence).

This sequence joins TRBV4-3 and TRBJ2-7, with TRBD1 matching over 8 bases. J lost 6 bases, V lost 0 bases, and 4 bases had no gene match. This CDR3 spans 14 amino acids. Germline lookup yields CDR1 LGHNA and CDR2 YSLEER. In DNA, the CDR3 is TGCGCCAGCAGCCAAGATGCGGGACAGGTCGAGCAGTACTTC. This sequence encodes CASSQDAGQVEQYF.

The chain combines TRBV7-8 with TRBJ2-2; possibly TRBD2 for D (6 bases). V dropped 1 base and J dropped 5 bases, with 14 bases sitting between them. This CDR3 is 16 amino acids long. Germline loops: CDR1 SGHVS, CDR2 FQNEAQ. The CDR3 loop is CASSLVVRGGTGELFF. CDR3 nucleotides: TGTGCCAGCAGCTTAGTAGTCCGGGGAGGTACCGGGGAGCTGTTTTTT.

The chain couples TRBV15 to TRBJ2-1, with 10 bases matching TRBD1. After removal of 5 bases from V and 2 bases from J, the junction contained 6 bases not matched to a gene. CDR1 is LNHNV, CDR2 YYDKDF, per germline (reference sequence). The CDR3 has 16 amino acids. CDR3 in amino acids: CATSGRQGAPYNEQFF. DNA for the CDR3: TGTGCCACCAGCGGAAGACAGGGGGCTCCCTACAATGAGCAGTTCTTC.

The rearrangement joins TRBV6-5 to TRBJ2-1, with a possible D match to TRBD2 (5 bases). Trimming removed 2 bases from V and 8 bases from J, with 13 bases in between. Germline V lookup: CDR1 MNHEY, CDR2 SVGAGI. The CDR3 has 14 residues. The CDR3 loop reads CASSYAVAQDEQFF. In DNA, the CDR3 is TGTGCCAGCAGTTACGCGGTAGCGCAGGATGAGCAGTTCTTC.

The V call is TRBV7-9, the J call TRBJ2-3; TRBD1 agrees at 8 bases. The CDR3 length is 15 residues. Germline V CDR1 and CDR2: SEHNR, FQNEAQ (reference sequence). V trimming: 5 bases; J trimming: 3 bases; junction bases outside the gene matches: 7. CDR3 bases: TGTGCCAGCAGCGCTCGACAGGGGAGGACAGATACGCAGTATTTT. This encodes CASSARQGRTDTQYF. Combining the CDR3 with reference TRBV7-9 and TRBJ2-3 gives the whole variable domain DTGVSQNPRHKITKRGQNVTFRCDPISEHNRLYWYRQTLGQGPEFLTYFQNEAQLEKSRLLSDRFSAERPKGSFSTLEIQRTEQGDSAMYLCASSARQGRTDTQYFGPGTRLTVL.

The rearrangement joins TRBV27 to TRBJ2-1, with TRBD2 identical over 8 bases. The V gene end was trimmed by 5 bases and the J gene end by 3 bases; junction bases not matched to a gene: 12. The germline gives CDR1 MNHEY, CDR2 SMNVEV (reference sequence). CDR3 size: 17 residues. This CDR3 is CASSPGLGYSLYNEQFF. Written as DNA, the CDR3 is TGTGCCAGCAGTCCGGGACTAGGGTATTCACTCTACAATGAGCAGTTCTTC.

V usage is TRBV6-1 and J usage is TRBJ1-1, with TRBD1 matching over 7 bases. The V and J ends lost 4 bases and 5 bases, in that order; junction bases with no gene match: 4. Germline V gives CDR1 MNHNS, CDR2 SASEGT. The CDR3 totals 13 residues. CDR3 loop: CASSVGGATEAFF. CDR3 bases: TGTGCCAGCAGTGTAGGGGGCGCGACTGAAGCTTTCTTT.

V gene TRBV4-1 combines with J gene TRBJ1-2; D gene unclear. The ends were cut back, 0 bases at V and 4 bases at J, with 12 bases in the middle. The CDR3 loop spans 15 amino acids. The V gene's germline CDR1 is MGHRA and CDR2 YSYEKL. The CDR3 protein is CASSQEPEGSYGYTF. The CDR3, as DNA: TGCGCCAGCAGCCAAGAGCCCGAGGGCAGCTATGGCTACACCTTC.

V usage is TRBV4-3 and J usage is TRBJ1-5; D ambiguous. Trimming took 0 bases from V and 3 from J, leaving 9 bases between them. The CDR3 contains 15 residues. CDR1 is LGHNA and CDR2 is YSLEER in the germline V gene. In DNA, the CDR3 is TGCGCCAGCAGCCAAGATAGGGAGGTCAATCAGCCCCAGCATTTT. It encodes CASSQDREVNQPQHF.

This clone was counted only a few times. The CDR3 protein is CASSSGTGSGYTF. The CDR3 DNA follows: TGTGCCAGCAGCTCGGGGACAGGGAGTGGCTACACCTTC. The chain uses TRBV11-2 and TRBJ1-2, with TRBD1 identical over 9 bases. Looked up from germline, CDR1 is SGHAT and CDR2 is FQNNGV. The V and J ends lost 4 bases and 7 bases, in that order; junction bases with no gene match: 4. The CDR3 runs to 13 residues.

The chain couples TRBV10-3 to TRBJ2-1, with 9 bases fitting TRBD2. With 0 bases clipped from V and 7 bases from J, the junction kept 7 bases outside the gene matches. Germline lookup yields CDR1 ENHRY and CDR2 SYGVKD. The CDR3 has 16 amino acids. The CDR3 here is CAISESGGRAQNEQFF. The CDR3 DNA follows: TGTGCCATCAGTGAGTCGGGCGGGAGGGCCCAGAATGAGCAGTTCTTC.

This clone qualifies as medium-sized. The chain joins TRBV19 to TRBJ2-5, with 13 bases that match TRBD2. Trimming cost V 5 bases and J 4 bases; bases outside gene matches: 1. CDR3 length: 14 amino acids. Germline CDR1 is LNHDA and CDR2 is SQIVND (reference sequence). CDR3 nucleotides: TGTGCCAGTAGTTGGACTAGCGGGAGAGAGACCCAGTACTTC. Translation gives CASSWTSGRETQYF.